This T cell receptor (beta chain) was recovered during a study of lymphopenia after photon versus proton radiotherapy. Notes on the study in general: Relative stability marked proton patients; photon patients lost diversity and naive cells. In patients who died, overall survival fell as post-nadir TCR diversity dropped more. Better survival with proton therapy was suggested as possible, not demonstrated. After lymphocyte nadir, photon-treated repertoires showed oligoclonal expansion, especially CD8+ Temra.

Method: immunoSEQ multiplex PCR; TCRdb's copy keeps in-frame clones and lacks some. The sample has tens of thousands of clones, 65% to 90% seen once; the top ten hold 2% to 2.5%. CDR3 length equals 16 residues. CDR1 is SGHTA, CDR2 FQGNSA, per germline. Trimming shortened V by 1 base and J by 2 bases, and 12 bases separated the two germline ends. Notes on this clone: Its specificity is not known.

The sequence was obtained from a middle-aged man with gastric cancer. Source: peripheral blood, taken from a patient treated with photon-based radiotherapy. This chain uses TRBV7-2 with TRBJ1-3; a weak D match, TRBD1 (6 bases). The CDR3 nucleotides read TGTGCCAGCAGCTTAGGTCAACAGGGTACTGGAAACACCATATATTTT. Amino acid sequence: CASSLGQQGTGNTIYF.